The 16 T cell receptor beta chains below all came from one sample that was sequenced in a study of blood T cells in healthy people across ages. Primed by a sample-barcoded 5' primer and a J-beta primer mix, a second PCR proceeded for about 6 to 11 cycles. MiXCR, run by TCRdb on the 5' RACE reads, gives a single entry per CDR3 protein. The sample holds approximately 770,000 distinct CDR3 sequences, roughly 60% seen once. The sequencing sample was made of blood. The receptors originated from a man aged 25 to 40 in good health.

This clonotype was seen more than once but under ten times. V and J are TRBV5-1 and TRBJ2-4, with 7 bases lining up with TRBD2. CDR1 SGHRS and CDR2 YFSETQ come from the germline V gene. CDR3 length equals 18 residues. V shed 3 bases, J shed 3 bases, and the junction held 15 bases outside the gene matches. CDR3 coding DNA: TGCGCCAGCAGCTCCAACCTGATGGCGGGAGTTGGCAAAAACATTCAGTACTTC. Protein product: CASSSNLMAGVGKNIQYF.

This chain connects TRBV6-6 to TRBJ1-2, with D unresolved. Trimming cost V 4 bases and J 5 bases, with 17 bases left between them. CDR1 is MNHNY, CDR2 SVGAGI, per germline (reference sequence). This CDR3 has 15 residues. The chain's CDR3 is CASSSMSGGRYGYTF. The CDR3 DNA reads TGTGCCAGCAGTTCTATGAGTGGAGGGAGATATGGCTACACCTTC.

V and J are TRBV27 and TRBJ2-5; 7 bases fit TRBD2. TRBJ2-7 matches the DNA end more closely, so the J call is doubtful. The CDR3 contains 13 residues. Germline lookup yields CDR1 MNHEY and CDR2 SMNVEV (reference sequence). DNA of the CDR3: TGTGCCAGCAGGGGGGGGGAGTTAGGCGAGCAGTACTTC. As protein: CASRGGELGEQYF.

This clonotype appeared a single time. The chain carries TRBV12-3 or TRBV12-4 and TRBJ1-2, with D unclear. Between the trimmed V and J ends, which lost 1 base and 2 bases, there was a span of 8 bases. The CDR3 has 14 residues. The CDR3 is CASSLDRWNYGYTF. The CDR3 region has the DNA TGTGCCAGCAGTTTAGATCGGTGGAACTATGGCTACACCTTC.

The chain uses TRBV2 and TRBJ1-6; no reliable D call. The CDR3 is made up of 13 amino acids. Germline assignment: CDR1 SNHLY and CDR2 FYNNEI. Trimming stripped 2 bases from V and 10 bases from J, with 9 bases between. CDR3 nucleotide sequence: TGTGCCAGCAGTGAATTGTTTTCCTCACCCCTCCACTTT. Its translation: CASSELFSSPLHF.

A single count supports this clonotype. The chain recombines TRBV6-5 with TRBJ2-5; 9 nucleotides match TRBD2. The J call may not be correct, given that the DNA end is closer to TRBJ2-7. Looked up from germline, CDR1 is MNHEY and CDR2 is SVGAGI. The CDR3 consists of 13 residues. The CDR3, as DNA: TGTGCCAGCAGTGGGGTAGCGGGGGACGAGCAGTACTTC. Translation: CASSGVAGDEQYF.

V gene TRBV18 combines with J gene TRBJ2-7; the D gene is possibly TRBD2 (5 bases). The CDR3 sequence is 14 residues long. The germline CDR1 and CDR2 sequences are KGHSH and LQKENI. V lost 3 bases to trimming and J lost 3 bases, with 12 bases between them. The CDR3 DNA reads as TGTGCCAGCTCACCGGAGGCCCGAGACTACGAGCAGTACTTC. This codes for CASSPEARDYEQYF.

In nucleotides, the CDR3 is TGCGCCAGCAGCTTGGGGGGACAGGGTGAGACCCAGTACTTC. This codes for CASSLGGQGETQYF. This chain connects TRBV5-1 to TRBJ2-5; 9 positions agree with TRBD1. The CDR3 runs 14 residues. Trimming removed 0 bases from V and 5 bases from J; junction bases left unmatched: 2. Germline-derived CDR1 and CDR2 are SGHRS and YFSETQ.

The chain carries TRBV7-2 and TRBJ2-1; D is possibly TRBD2 (5 bases). CDR3 length: 15 amino acids. With 1 base removed from V and 4 bases from J, the gap between germline ends came to 11 bases. Germline CDR1 is SGHTA and CDR2 is FQGNSA. CDR3 amino acids: CASSLDNTRYNEQFF. Here the CDR3 DNA reads TGTGCCAGCAGCTTAGACAACACTAGGTACAATGAGCAGTTCTTC.

This clonotype was recorded a few times. The chain recombines TRBV2 with TRBJ2-1; 9 bases line up with TRBD2. The germline gives CDR1 SNHLY, CDR2 FYNNEI. This CDR3 contains 17 residues. V shed 5 bases, J shed 3 bases, and the junction held 11 bases outside the gene matches. DNA for the CDR3: TGTGCCAGCAGTCCCGGAGTAGCGGGGGCCTACTACAATGAGCAGTTCTTC. This sequence encodes CASSPGVAGAYYNEQFF. Variable domain in full (rest from reference TRBV2 and TRBJ2-1): EPEVTQTPSHQVTQMGQEVILRCVPISNHLYFYWYRQILGQKVEFLVSFYNNEISEKSEIFDDQFSVERPDGSNFTLKIRSTKLEDSAMYFCASSPGVAGAYYNEQFFGPGTRLTVL.

The chain is built from TRBV7-6 and TRBJ1-1; TRBD1 agrees at 7 bases. The V gene end was trimmed by 5 bases and the J gene end by 7 bases; junction bases not matched to a gene: 10. Germline CDR1 reads SGHVS; CDR2 reads FNYEAQ. The CDR3 runs 14 residues. DNA for the CDR3: TGTGCCAGCAGCGGAGGATTAGACAGGGATGAAGCTTTCTTT. Protein sequence: CASSGGLDRDEAFF.

The chain carries TRBV27 and TRBJ2-7; the D gene is possibly TRBD1 (6 bases). V gave up 6 bases and J gave up 7 bases, with 19 bases separating them. The CDR3 has 14 residues. CDR1 MNHEY and CDR2 SMNVEV come from the germline V gene (reference sequence). As DNA, the CDR3 is TGTGCCAGCAGCCCAGGGGTACCTCCGGGAGAGCAGTACTTC. Translated: CASSPGVPPGEQYF.

The sample holds a few counts of this clonotype. CDR3 in DNA: TGTGCCAGCAGCCCATCCCAGGGCTATGGCTACACCTTC. Encoded protein: CASSPSQGYGYTF. V and J are TRBV7-6 and TRBJ1-2; weak D call: TRBD1 (5 bases). Trimming cost V 5 bases and J 4 bases, with 11 bases left between them. This CDR3 region has 13 residues. The germline gives CDR1 SGHVS, CDR2 FNYEAQ.

The CDR3 here is CASSPASGGANEQFF. The DNA of the CDR3 is TGTGCCAGCAGCCCCGCAAGCGGGGGGGCAAATGAGCAGTTCTTC. This chain connects TRBV7-2 to TRBJ2-1; TRBD2 agrees at 10 bases. The CDR3 has 15 amino acids. The V and J ends lost 5 bases and 7 bases, in that order; junction bases with no gene match: 8. Looked up from germline, CDR1 is SGHTA and CDR2 is FQGNSA.

As DNA, the CDR3 is TGCGCCAGCAGCTTGGATGGATTACCCTACGAGCAGTACTTC. Translated, it gives CASSLDGLPYEQYF. V usage is TRBV5-1 and J usage is TRBJ2-7; no definite D call. V shed 0 bases and J shed 2 bases, with 9 bases lying between them. Germline V gene data show CDR1 as SGHRS and CDR2 as YFSETQ. This CDR3 comprises 14 residues.

As DNA, the CDR3 is TGCAGTGCTAGAGATCAAGCGGGGGCCTCCTACGAGCAGTACTTC. It yields the protein CSARDQAGASYEQYF. This chain links TRBV20-1 with TRBJ2-7; TRBD2 matches 8 bases. The CDR3 runs to 15 residues. Trimming took 0 bases from V and 0 from J; bases not matched to a gene: 4. Germline assignment: CDR1 DFQATT and CDR2 SNEGSKA (reference sequence).